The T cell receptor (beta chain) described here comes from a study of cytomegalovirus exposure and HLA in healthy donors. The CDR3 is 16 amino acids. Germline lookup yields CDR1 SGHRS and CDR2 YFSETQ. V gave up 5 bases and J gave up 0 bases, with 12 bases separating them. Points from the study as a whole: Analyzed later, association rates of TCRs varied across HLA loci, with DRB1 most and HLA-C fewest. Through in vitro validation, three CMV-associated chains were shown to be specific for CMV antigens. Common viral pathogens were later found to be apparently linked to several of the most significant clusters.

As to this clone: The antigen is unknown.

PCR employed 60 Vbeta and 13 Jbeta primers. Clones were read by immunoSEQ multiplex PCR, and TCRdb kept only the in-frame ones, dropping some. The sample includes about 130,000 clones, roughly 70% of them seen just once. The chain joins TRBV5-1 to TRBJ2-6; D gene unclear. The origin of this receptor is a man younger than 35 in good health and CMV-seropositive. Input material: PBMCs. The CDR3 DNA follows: TGCGCCAGCAGTGTCGGAGAGAGCTCTGGGGCCAACGTCCTGACTTTC. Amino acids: CASSVGESSGANVLTF.